This T cell receptor beta chain was observed in a study of cytomegalovirus exposure and HLA in healthy donors. CDR1 and CDR2 from the germline V gene are SGHAT and FQDESV (reference sequence). With 1 base removed from V and 0 bases from J, the gap between germline ends came to 10 bases. The CDR3 length is 16 residues. Study-level results: Researchers had no immune exposure information except CMV serostatus available.

In regard to this clone: Its matching antigen is unknown.

PCR involved 60 Vbeta and 13 Jbeta primers. Profiling relied on immunoSEQ multiplex PCR, and the TCRdb table lists in-frame clones only, not all of them. The sample records some 120,000 clones, roughly three fifths being singletons. The chain links TRBV11-1 to TRBJ1-3, with D possibly TRBD1 on 6 matching bases. Sequenced: PBMCs. This TCR was recovered from a woman aged 40 to 50 in good health and CMV-seropositive. DNA for the CDR3: TGTGCCAGCAGCTTAGAGGACAGCCCCTCTGGAAACACCATATATTTT. Its translation: CASSLEDSPSGNTIYF.